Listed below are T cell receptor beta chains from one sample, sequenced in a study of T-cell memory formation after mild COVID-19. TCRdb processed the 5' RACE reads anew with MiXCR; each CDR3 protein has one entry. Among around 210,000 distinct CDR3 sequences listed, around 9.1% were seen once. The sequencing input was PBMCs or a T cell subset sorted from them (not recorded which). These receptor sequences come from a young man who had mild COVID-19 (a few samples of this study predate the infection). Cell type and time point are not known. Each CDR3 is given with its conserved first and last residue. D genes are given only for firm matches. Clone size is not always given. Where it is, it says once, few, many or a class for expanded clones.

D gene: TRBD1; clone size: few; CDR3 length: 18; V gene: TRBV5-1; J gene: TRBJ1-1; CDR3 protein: CASSPEGQALLTVTEAFF; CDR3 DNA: TGCGCCAGCAGCCCAGAAGGACAGGCCCTTCTAACGGTCACTGAAGCTTTCTTT
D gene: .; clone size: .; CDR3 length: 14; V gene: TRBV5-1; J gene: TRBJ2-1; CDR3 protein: CASSLQTTENEQFF; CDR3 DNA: TGCGCCAGCAGCCTCCAAACTACAGAAAATGAGCAGTTCTTC
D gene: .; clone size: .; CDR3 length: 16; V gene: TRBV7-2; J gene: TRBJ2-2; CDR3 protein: CASSPLAGSNTGELFF; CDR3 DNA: TGTGCCAGCAGCCCCCTGGCAGGATCGAACACCGGGGAGCTGTTTTTT
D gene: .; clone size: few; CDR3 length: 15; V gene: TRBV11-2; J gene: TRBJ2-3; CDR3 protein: CASSFPLRGTDTQYF; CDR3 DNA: TGTGCCAGCAGCTTCCCTCTTCGTGGCACAGATACGCAGTATTTT
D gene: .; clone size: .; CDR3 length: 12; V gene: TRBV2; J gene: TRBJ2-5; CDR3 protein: CASNEMLETQYF; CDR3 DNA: TGTGCCAGCAATGAGATGCTGGAGACCCAGTACTTC
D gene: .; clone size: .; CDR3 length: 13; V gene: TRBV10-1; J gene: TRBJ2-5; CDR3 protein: CASSEGREETQYF; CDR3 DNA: TGCGCCAGCAGTGAGGGCAGGGAGGAGACCCAGTACTTC
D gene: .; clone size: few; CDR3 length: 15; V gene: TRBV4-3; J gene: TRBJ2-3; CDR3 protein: CASSPERGGTDTQYF; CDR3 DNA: TGCGCCAGCAGCCCAGAACGAGGGGGCACAGATACGCAGTATTTT
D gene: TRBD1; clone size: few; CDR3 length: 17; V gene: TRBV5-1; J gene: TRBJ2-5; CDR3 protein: CASSLTGGWGRQETQYF; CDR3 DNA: TGCGCCAGCAGCTTGACAGGGGGCTGGGGACGCCAAGAGACCCAGTACTTC
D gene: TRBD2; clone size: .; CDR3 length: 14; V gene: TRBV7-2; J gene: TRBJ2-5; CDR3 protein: CASSPGGAGSTQYF; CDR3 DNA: TGTGCCAGCAGCCCCGGGGGGGCGGGGTCTACCCAGTACTTC
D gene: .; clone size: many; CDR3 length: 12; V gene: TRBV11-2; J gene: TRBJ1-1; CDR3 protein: CASRHTGTEAFF; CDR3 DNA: TGTGCCAGCAGACATACGGGGACTGAAGCTTTCTTT
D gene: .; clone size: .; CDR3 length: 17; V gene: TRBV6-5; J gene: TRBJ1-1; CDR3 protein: CASSYSAGRSMNTEAFF; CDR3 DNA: TGTGCCAGCAGTTACTCGGCCGGACGTTCCATGAACACTGAAGCTTTCTTT
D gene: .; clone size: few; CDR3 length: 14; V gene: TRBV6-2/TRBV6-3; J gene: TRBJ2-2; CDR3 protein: CASRQAKNTGELFF; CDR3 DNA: TGTGCCAGCAGACAAGCGAAGAACACCGGGGAGCTGTTTTTT
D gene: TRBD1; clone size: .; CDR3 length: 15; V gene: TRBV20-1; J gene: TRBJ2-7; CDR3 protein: CSARDGQGPSYEQYF; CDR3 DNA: TGCAGTGCTAGAGACGGACAGGGGCCCTCCTACGAGCAGTACTTC
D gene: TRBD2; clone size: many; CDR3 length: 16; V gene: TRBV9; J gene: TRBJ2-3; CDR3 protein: CASSILAGAHTDTQYF; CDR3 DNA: TGTGCCAGCAGCATACTAGCGGGGGCGCACACAGATACGCAGTATTTT
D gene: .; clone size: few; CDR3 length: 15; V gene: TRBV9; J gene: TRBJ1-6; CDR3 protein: CASSVGRAGNSPLHF; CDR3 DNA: TGTGCCAGCAGCGTAGGCAGGGCGGGTAATTCACCCCTCCACTTT
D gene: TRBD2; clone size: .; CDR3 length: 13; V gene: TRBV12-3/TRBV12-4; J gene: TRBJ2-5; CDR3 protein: CASRNSGGETQYF; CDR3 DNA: TGTGCCAGCAGGAATAGCGGGGGGGAGACCCAGTACTTC
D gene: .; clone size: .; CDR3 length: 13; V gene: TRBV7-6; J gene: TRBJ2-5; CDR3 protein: CASSTVLGETQYF; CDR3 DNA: TGTGCCAGCAGCACCGTTCTGGGGGAGACCCAGTACTTC
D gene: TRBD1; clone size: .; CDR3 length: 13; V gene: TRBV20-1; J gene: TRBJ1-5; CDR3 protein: CSGLQGANQPQHF; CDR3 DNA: TGCAGCGGACTACAGGGGGCCAATCAGCCCCAGCATTTT
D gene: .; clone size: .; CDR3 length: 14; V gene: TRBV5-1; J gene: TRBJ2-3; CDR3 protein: CASSPRQITDTQYF; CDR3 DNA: TGCGCCAGCAGCCCGCGACAAATCACAGATACGCAGTATTTT
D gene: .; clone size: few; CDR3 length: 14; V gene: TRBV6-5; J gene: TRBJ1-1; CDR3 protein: CASSYDYANTEAFF; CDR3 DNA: TGTGCCAGCAGTTATGATTACGCGAACACTGAAGCTTTCTTT
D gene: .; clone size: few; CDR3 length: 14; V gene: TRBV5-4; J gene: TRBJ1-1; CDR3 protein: CASSLGGMNTEAFF; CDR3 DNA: TGTGCCAGCAGCTTGGGGGGGATGAACACTGAAGCTTTCTTT
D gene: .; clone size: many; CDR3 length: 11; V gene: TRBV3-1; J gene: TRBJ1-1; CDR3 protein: CASSQDSPAFF; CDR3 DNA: TGTGCCAGCAGCCAAGACTCTCCCGCTTTCTTT